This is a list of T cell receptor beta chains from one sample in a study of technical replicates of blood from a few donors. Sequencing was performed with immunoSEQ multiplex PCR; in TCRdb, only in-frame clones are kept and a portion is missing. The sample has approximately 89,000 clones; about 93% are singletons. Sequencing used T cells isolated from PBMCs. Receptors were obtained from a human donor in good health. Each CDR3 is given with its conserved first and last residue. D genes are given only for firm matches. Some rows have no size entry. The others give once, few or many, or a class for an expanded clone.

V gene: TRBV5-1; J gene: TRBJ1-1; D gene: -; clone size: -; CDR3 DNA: TGCGCCAGCAGCTTGGGGGGAGTGAACACTGAAGCTTTCTTT; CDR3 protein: CASSLGGVNTEAFF
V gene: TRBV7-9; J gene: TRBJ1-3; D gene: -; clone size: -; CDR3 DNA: TGTGCCACACCAACTCGGGGGGCAATCTCTGGAAACACCATATATTTT; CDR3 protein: CATPTRGAISGNTIYF
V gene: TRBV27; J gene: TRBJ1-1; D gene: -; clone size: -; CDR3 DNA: TGTGCCAGCAGAACTGGAGGAAGAACTGAAGCTTTCTTT; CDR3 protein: CASRTGGRTEAFF
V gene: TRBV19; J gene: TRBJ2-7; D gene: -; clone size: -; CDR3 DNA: TGTGCCAGTAGTTCAGGGGTCGACTACGAGCAGTACTTC; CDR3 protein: CASSSGVDYEQYF
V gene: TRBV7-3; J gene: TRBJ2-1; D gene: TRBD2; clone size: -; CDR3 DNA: TGTGCCAGCAGCTTAGAACCTCTAGCGGGAGGCTACAATGAGCAGTTCTTC; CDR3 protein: CASSLEPLAGGYNEQFF
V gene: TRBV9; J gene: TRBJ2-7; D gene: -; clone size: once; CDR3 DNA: TGTGCCAGCAGCGCTCAGGATCATACCTCCTACGAGCAGTACTTC; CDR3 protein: CASSAQDHTSYEQYF
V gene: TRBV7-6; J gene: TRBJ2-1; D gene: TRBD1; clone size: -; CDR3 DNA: TGTGCCAGCAGCTCGCAGGACAGGGCACAGTTCTTC; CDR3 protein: CASSSQDRAQFF
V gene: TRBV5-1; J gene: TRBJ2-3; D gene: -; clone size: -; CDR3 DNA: TGCGCCAGCAGCTTGGGTCTTCTTGGGAAAGGGGCAGATACGCAGTATTTT; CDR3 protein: CASSLGLLGKGADTQYF
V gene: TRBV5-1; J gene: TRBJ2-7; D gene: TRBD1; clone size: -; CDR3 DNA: TGCGCCAGCAGCTTGACCGGGACAGGTGTCAACGAGCAGTACTTC; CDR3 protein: CASSLTGTGVNEQYF
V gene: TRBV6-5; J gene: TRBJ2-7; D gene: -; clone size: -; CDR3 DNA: TGTGCCAGCAGTCGTGACAGGACCTACGAGCAGTACTTC; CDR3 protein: CASSRDRTYEQYF
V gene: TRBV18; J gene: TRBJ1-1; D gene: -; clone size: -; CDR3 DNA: TGTGCCAGCTCACCACAGGCGGGGAACACTGAAGCTTTCTTT; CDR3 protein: CASSPQAGNTEAFF
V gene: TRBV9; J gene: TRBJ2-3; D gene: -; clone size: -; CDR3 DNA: TGTGCCAGCAGCGTAGGTCTCCCTAGCACAGATACGCAGTATTTT; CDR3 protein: CASSVGLPSTDTQYF
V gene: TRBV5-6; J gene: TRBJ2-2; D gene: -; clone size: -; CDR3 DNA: TGTGCCAGCAGCCAACTCCGGGACTCCCCTGTCGGGGAGCTGTTTTTT; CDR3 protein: CASSQLRDSPVGELFF
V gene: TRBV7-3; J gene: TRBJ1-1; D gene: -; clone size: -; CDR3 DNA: TGTGCCAGCAGCTTACAGGGTATCCTTGAAGCTTTCTTT; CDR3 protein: CASSLQGILEAFF
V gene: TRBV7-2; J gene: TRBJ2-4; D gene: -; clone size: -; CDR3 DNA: TGTGCCAGCAGCTTAGCGGAAGCGCCAAACATTCAGTACTTC; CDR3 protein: CASSLAEAPNIQYF
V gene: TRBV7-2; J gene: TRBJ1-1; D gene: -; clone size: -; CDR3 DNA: TGTGCCAGCAAACGAGTGCAGGGGAACACTGAAGCTTTCTTT; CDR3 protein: CASKRVQGNTEAFF
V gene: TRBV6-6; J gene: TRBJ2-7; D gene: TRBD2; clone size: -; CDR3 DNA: TGTGCCAGCAGTTACAAGACTAGCGGGAGGAGCGAGCAGTACTTC; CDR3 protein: CASSYKTSGRSEQYF
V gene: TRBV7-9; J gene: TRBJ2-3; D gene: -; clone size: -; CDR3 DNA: TGTGCCAGCAGCCACCCGACAGTCACAGATACGCAGTATTTT; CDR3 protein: CASSHPTVTDTQYF
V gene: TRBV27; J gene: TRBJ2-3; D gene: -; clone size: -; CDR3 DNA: TGTGCCAGCAGTCTACTGGGCACAGATACGCAGTATTTT; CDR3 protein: CASSLLGTDTQYF
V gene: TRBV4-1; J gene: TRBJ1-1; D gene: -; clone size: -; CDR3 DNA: TGCGCCAGCAGCCCACGTATACAGGGAGCCACTGAAGCTTTCTTT; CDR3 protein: CASSPRIQGATEAFF
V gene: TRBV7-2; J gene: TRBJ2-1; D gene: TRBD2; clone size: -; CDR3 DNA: TGTGCCAGCAGCTCGGGAGGTTCCTACAATGAGCAGTTCTTC; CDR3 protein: CASSSGGSYNEQFF
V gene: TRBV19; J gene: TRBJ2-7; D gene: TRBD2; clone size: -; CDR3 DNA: TGTGCCAGTAGTCAACTAAGGGCGGGAGGCCGACGGGAGCAGTACTTC; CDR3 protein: CASSQLRAGGRREQYF
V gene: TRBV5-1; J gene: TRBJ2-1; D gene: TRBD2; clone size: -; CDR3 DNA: TGCGCCAGCAGCGTGCCAGGGAAAACCGGGACTAGCGGGAGTATCTTAGGCAATGAGCAGTTCTTC; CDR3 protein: CASSVPGKTGTSGSILGNEQFF
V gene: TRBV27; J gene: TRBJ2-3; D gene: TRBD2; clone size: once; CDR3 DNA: TGTGCCAGCAGTTTCGTCTTAGCGGGAGACACGCAGTATTTT; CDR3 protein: CASSFVLAGDTQYF
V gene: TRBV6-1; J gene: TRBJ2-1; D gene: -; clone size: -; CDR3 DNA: TGTGCCAGCAGCCCCCTCTTCAGCAGCGATGAGCAGTTCTTC; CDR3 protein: CASSPLFSSDEQFF
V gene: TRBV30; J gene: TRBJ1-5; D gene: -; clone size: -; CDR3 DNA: TGTGCCTGGAGTAGGGGATTAGGCAATCAGCCCCAGCATTTT; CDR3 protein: CAWSRGLGNQPQHF
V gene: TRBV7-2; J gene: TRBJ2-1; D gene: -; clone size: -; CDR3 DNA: TGTGCCAGCAGCTTAATACAGGGATACTCCTACAATGAGCAGTTCTTC; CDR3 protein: CASSLIQGYSYNEQFF
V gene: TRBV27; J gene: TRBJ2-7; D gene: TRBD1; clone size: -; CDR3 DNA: TGTGCCAGCAGTAGATCTTGGGACAGGGTACTTGGCGAGTACTTC; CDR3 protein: CASSRSWDRVLGEYF
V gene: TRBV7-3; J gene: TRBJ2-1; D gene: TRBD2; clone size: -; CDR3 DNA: TGTGCCAGCAGGGGACCGGGACTAGCGGGAGTAGAGGGCAATGAGCAGTTCTTC; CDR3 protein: CASRGPGLAGVEGNEQFF
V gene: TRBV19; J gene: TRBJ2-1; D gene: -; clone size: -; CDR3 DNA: TGTGCCAGTAGTATACAGGGATTAAGTGAGCAGTTCTTC; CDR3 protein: CASSIQGLSEQFF
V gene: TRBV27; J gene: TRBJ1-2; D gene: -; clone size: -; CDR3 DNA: TGTGCCAGCAGTAGGAATACTCTAGACGGCTATGGCTACACCTTC; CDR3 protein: CASSRNTLDGYGYTF
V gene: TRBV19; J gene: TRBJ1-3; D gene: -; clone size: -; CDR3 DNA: TGTGCCAGTAGTTCAGTTGGAAACACCATATATTTT; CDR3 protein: CASSSVGNTIYF
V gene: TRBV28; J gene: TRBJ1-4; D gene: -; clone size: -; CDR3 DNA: TGTGCCAGCACCACCCTACAACAGGGACATACGCCAACTAATGAAAAACTGTTTTTT; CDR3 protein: CASTTLQQGHTPTNEKLFF
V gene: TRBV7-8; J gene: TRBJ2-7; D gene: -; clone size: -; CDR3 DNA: TGTGCCAGCAATAATATGAGGCCGGGACAACCCGCTTACGAGCAGTACTTC; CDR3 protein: CASNNMRPGQPAYEQYF
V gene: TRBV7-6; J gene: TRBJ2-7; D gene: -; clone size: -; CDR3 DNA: TGTGCCAGCAGCTTAGCGGCAGGGTGGGTGTACGAGCAGTACTTC; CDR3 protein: CASSLAAGWVYEQYF
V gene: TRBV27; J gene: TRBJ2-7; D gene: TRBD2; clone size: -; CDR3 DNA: TGTGCCAGCAGTTTATCTATACTAGCGGGATTCCACGAGCAGTACTTC; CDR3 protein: CASSLSILAGFHEQYF
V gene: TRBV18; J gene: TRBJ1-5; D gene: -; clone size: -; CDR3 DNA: TGTGCCAGCTCTCCTCAGGGACTCAAGCAGCCCCAGCATTTT; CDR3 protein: CASSPQGLKQPQHF
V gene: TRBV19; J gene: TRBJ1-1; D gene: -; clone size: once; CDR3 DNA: TGTGCCAGTAGGCCTACAGCACGGAACACTGAAGCTTTCTTT; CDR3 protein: CASRPTARNTEAFF
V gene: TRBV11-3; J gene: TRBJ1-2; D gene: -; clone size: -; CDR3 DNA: TGTGCCAGCAGCTCCGACAATAACTATGGCTACACCTTC; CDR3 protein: CASSSDNNYGYTF
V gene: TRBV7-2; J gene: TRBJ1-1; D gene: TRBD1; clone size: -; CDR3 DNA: TGTGCCAGCAGCTTGGACAGGTGGAGCACTGAAACTTTCTTT; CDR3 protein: CASSLDRWSTETFF
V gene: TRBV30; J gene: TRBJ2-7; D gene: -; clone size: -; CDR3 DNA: TGTGCCTGGAGTGTAGGAGAGAAACCCTCCTACGAGCAGTACTTC; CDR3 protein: CAWSVGEKPSYEQYF
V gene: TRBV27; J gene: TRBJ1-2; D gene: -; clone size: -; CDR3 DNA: TGTGCCAGCAGTTTGGGGGGAAACTATGGCTACACCTTC; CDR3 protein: CASSLGGNYGYTF
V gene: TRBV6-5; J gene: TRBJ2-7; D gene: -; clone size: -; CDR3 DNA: TGTGCCAGCACCAGGAACTACGAGCAGTACTTC; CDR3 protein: CASTRNYEQYF
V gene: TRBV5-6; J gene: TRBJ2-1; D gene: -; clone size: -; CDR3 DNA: TGTGCCAGCAGCTTGGACAGGGAATACTCCTACAATGAGCAGTTCTTC; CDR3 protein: CASSLDREYSYNEQFF
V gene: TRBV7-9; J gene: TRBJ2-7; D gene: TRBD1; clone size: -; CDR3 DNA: TGTGCCAGCAGCTTCATAGGACAGGGGGCTGGCGAGCAGTACTTC; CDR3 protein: CASSFIGQGAGEQYF
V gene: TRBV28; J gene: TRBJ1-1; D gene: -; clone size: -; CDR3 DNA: TGTGCCAGCAGTTTAGGGGGCTTGAACACTGAAGCTTTCTTT; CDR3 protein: CASSLGGLNTEAFF
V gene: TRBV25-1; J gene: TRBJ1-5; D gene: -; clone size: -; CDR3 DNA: TGTGCCAGCTGGAGCCCCCCACAGGCGGCAGGGATCAATCAGCCCCAGCATTTT; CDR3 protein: CASWSPPQAAGINQPQHF
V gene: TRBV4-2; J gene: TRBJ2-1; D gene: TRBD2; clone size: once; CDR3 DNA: TGTGCCAGCAGCCAATCCGGGACTAGTCTTAATGAGCAGTTCTTC; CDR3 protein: CASSQSGTSLNEQFF
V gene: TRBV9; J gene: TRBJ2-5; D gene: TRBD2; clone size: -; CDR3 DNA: TGTGCCAGCAGCGCCGGGACTAGCGGGAGACTATTGGAGACCCAGTACTTC; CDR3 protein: CASSAGTSGRLLETQYF
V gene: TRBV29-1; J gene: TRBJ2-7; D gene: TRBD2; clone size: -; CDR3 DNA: TGCAGCGTTGTAGGGACTACCACCTACGAGCAGTACTTC; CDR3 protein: CSVVGTTTYEQYF
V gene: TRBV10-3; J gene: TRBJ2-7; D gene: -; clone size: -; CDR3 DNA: TGTGCCATCAGTGACCCTCCAAGCTTAGAAAACGAGCAGTACTTC; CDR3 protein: CAISDPPSLENEQYF
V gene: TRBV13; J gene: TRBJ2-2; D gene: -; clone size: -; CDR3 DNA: TGTGCCAGCAGCATGACAATCACCGGGGAGCTGTTTTTT; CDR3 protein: CASSMTITGELFF
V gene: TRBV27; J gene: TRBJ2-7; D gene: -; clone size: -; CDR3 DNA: TGTGCCAGCAGTTTAAACAGGGCCTACTACGAGCAGTACTTC; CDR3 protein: CASSLNRAYYEQYF